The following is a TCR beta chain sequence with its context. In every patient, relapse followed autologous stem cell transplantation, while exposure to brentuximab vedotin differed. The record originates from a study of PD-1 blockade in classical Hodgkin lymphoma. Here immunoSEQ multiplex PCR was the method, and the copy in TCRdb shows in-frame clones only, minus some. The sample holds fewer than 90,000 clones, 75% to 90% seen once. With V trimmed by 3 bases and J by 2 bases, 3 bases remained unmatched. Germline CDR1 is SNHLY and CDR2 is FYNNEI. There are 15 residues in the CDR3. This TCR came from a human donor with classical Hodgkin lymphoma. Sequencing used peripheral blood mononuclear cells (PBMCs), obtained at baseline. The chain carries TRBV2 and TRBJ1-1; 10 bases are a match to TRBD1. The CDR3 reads CASSEGTGDNTEAFF. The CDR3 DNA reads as TGTGCCAGCAGTGAGGGGACAGGGGACAACACTGAAGCTTTCTTT.